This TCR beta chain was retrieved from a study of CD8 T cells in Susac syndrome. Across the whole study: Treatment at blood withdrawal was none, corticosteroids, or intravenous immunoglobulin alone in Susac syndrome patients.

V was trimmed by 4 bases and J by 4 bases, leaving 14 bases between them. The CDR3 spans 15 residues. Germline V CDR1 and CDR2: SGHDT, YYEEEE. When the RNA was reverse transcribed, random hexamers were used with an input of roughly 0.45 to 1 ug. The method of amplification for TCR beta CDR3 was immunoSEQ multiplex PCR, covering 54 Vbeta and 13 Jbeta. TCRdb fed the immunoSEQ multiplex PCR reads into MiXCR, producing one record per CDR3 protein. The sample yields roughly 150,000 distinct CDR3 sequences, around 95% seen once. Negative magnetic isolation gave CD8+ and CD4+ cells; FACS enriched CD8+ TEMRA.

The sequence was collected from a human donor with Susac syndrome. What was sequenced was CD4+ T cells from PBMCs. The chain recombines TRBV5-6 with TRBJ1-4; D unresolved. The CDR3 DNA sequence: TGTGCCAGCAGCCTTGGCGGCAGGTTTAATGAAAAACTGTTTTTT. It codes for CASSLGGRFNEKLFF.